The 11 T cell receptor beta chains given below trace back to one sample, sequenced in a study of T cell repertoires in cytomegalovirus infection. Their antigens are not known. Via MiXCR, TCRdb re-called the reads, giving one row per CDR3 protein. The table lists 750,000 to 900,000 distinct CDR3 sequences, 25% to 35% of them singletons. Material: cultured CD8+ T cells from PBMCs, obtained from culture after CMV antigen stimulation. The receptors come from a human donor in good health (CMV status not recorded). Some clones in this sample may be carry-over from other donors' samples.

This clonotype was observed a handful of times. The chain links TRBV20-1 to TRBJ2-1; TRBD2 is a possible D gene (5 bases). Germline V gene sequence: CDR1 DFQATT, CDR2 SNEGSKA (reference sequence). The CDR3 totals 15 residues. V lost 3 bases to trimming and J lost 9 bases, with 21 bases between them. The DNA of the CDR3 is TGCAGTGCTAGGGCCGCGGCCGGGAAGGTCGGTGAGCAGTTCTTC. It translates to CSARAAAGKVGEQFF.

The chain couples TRBV23-1 to TRBJ2-7; 9 bases fit TRBD1. TRBV23-1 is an open reading frame whose function is uncertain. The length of the CDR3 is 17 residues. The V gene end was trimmed by 0 bases and the J gene end by 4 bases; junction bases not matched to a gene: 10. As DNA, the CDR3 is TGCGCCAGCAGTCAATCGTTGTCGGGACAGGGTAGTTACGAGCAGTACTTC. Residues: CASSQSLSGQGSYEQYF.

This clonotype was seen more than once but under ten times. This rearrangement joins TRBV12-3 or TRBV12-4 to TRBJ1-3; D gene ambiguous. Trimming left V 2 bases short and J 0 bases short, with 8 bases between. The CDR3 consists of 15 residues. The CDR3 sequence is CASSLWGSSGNTIYF. Here the CDR3 DNA reads TGTGCCAGCAGTTTATGGGGAAGCTCTGGAAACACCATATATTTT.

This clonotype was seen just once. One base away lies a much larger clone, so this may be a sequencing read error. V gene TRBV7-8 combines with J gene TRBJ2-1, with 9 bases aligning to TRBD2. Germline V gives CDR1 SGHVS, CDR2 FQNEAQ. CDR3 length: 17 amino acids. V was clipped by 3 bases and J by 5 bases; unmatched bases: 11. In nucleotides, the CDR3 is TGTGCCAGCAGCTTGCGATTTAGGGTAGCGGGGGACAATGAGCAGTTCTTC. This sequence encodes CASSLRFRVAGDNEQFF.

V and J are TRBV9 and TRBJ1-6; TRBD1 is a possible D gene (5 bases). From germline, CDR1 is SGDLS and CDR2 YYNGEE. The CDR3 runs 17 residues. With 0 bases removed from V and 3 bases from J, the gap between germline ends came to 13 bases. The CDR3 coding sequence is TGTGCCAGCAGCGTAGGTCAGGGACTGATCTATAATTCACCCCTCCACTTT. Encoded protein: CASSVGQGLIYNSPLHF.

The J gene is TRBJ1-2, the V gene TRBV7-9, with a weak D call TRBD1 (6 bases). Trimming cost V 1 base and J 7 bases, with 10 bases left between them. CDR3 length equals 13 residues. Looked up from germline, CDR1 is SEHNR and CDR2 is FQNEAQ (reference sequence). In DNA form, the CDR3 reads TGTGCCAGCAGCTTAGGACGGGGGGCTGGCTACACCTTC. The encoded protein is CASSLGRGAGYTF.

The chain combines TRBV7-9 with TRBJ2-5; 8 bases match TRBD1. There are 15 residues in the CDR3. In germline, CDR1 is SEHNR, CDR2 FQNEAQ (reference sequence). Trimming at V came to 4 bases and at J to 1 base, leaving 5 bases not matched to a gene. The CDR3 spells CASSSHRGFQETQYF. The CDR3 bases are TGTGCCAGCAGCTCACACAGGGGGTTCCAAGAGACCCAGTACTTC.

This clonotype was seen ten or more times. J is TRBJ2-5 and V is TRBV7-8, with 15 bases matching TRBD2. Per germline, CDR1 SGHVS and CDR2 FQNEAQ. The CDR3 consists of 18 residues. The J segment lost 5 bases and the V segment lost 5 bases, leaving 12 bases of the junction unmatched. The CDR3 DNA reads TGTGCCAGCAGCGCGGGGACTAGCGGGGGGCCGACCCGGGAGACCCAGTACTTC. Its protein product is CASSAGTSGGPTRETQYF.

The chain employs TRBV19 and TRBJ2-1; TRBD1 is a possible D gene (7 bases). The V end lost 6 bases, the J end lost 5 bases, and 23 bases lay between the germline ends. CDR1 and CDR2 from the germline V gene are LNHDA and SQIVND (reference sequence). The CDR3 consists of 17 residues. CDR3: CASSWRGEDRRNNEQFF. CDR3 bases: TGTGCCAGTAGCTGGAGGGGCGAGGACAGGAGGAACAATGAGCAGTTCTTC. Full variable domain (rest looked up from reference TRBV19 and TRBJ2-1): DGGITQSPKYLFRKEGQNVTLSCEQNLNHDAMYWYRQDPGQGLRLIYYSQIVNDFQKGDIAEGYSVSREKKESFPLTVTSAQKNPTAFYLCASSWRGEDRRNNEQFFGPGTRLTVL.

J is TRBJ2-2 and V is TRBV6-2 or TRBV6-3; TRBD2 aligns across 10 bases. CDR3 length: 15 residues. Germline V gene sequence: CDR1 MNHEY, CDR2 SVGEGT. J lost 4 bases, V lost 6 bases, and 5 bases had no gene match. CDR3 protein: CASRHSGGLTGELFF. CDR3 DNA: TGTGCCAGCAGACATAGCGGGGGGCTCACCGGGGAGCTGTTTTTT.

This clonotype occurred a few times. J is TRBJ2-1 and V is TRBV7-4; D uncertain. V was pared by 3 bases and J by 8 bases, with 5 bases between. Germline V gene lookup returns CDR1 SGHVT and CDR2 SQSDAQ. The CDR3 covers 11 residues. The CDR3 DNA follows: TGTGCCAGCAGCTTTACTGATGAGCAGTTCTTC. Protein sequence: CASSFTDEQFF.